This T cell receptor beta chain was documented in a study of control samples from healthy donors and cancer patients. Libraries were prepared by immunoSEQ multiplex PCR; TCRdb keeps only in-frame clonotypes and omits some of them. The data contain about 30,000 clones, less than 80% of them singletons. The TCR originated in a man aged 60 to 69 with head and neck cancer. Specimen: PBMCs.

CDR3 bases: TGTGCCAGCAGCTTGTTAATGGAGGGACGGCACACCGGGGAGCTGTTTTTT. Amino acids: CASSLLMEGRHTGELFF. The chain couples TRBV5-6 to TRBJ2-2; D might be TRBD2 (6 bases). Germline CDR1 reads SGHDT; CDR2 reads YYEEEE. The V and J ends lost 1 base and 3 bases respectively, with 16 bases between them. CDR3 length: 17 amino acids.